The entry below gives a single T cell receptor (beta chain) sequence along with its context. The CDR3 has 15 residues. Germline CDR1 SGHVS, CDR2 FNYEAQ. V was clipped by 2 bases and J by 0 bases, with 9 bases between them. It was with a sample-barcoded 5' primer and a J-beta primer mix that a second PCR of about 6 to 11 cycles was run. Every sample returned 2.5 million or more CDR3-containing paired-end reads. One entry per CDR3 protein, called by TCRdb with MiXCR from the 5' RACE reads. The table includes about 580,000 distinct CDR3 sequences, around 50% detected once. These data come from a study of blood T cells in healthy people across ages.

The sample was blood. The receptor was derived from an elderly man in good health. This rearrangement joins TRBV7-6 to TRBJ2-3; D unresolved. The CDR3 sequence: CASSLLQSSTDTQYF. CDR3 bases: TGTGCCAGCAGCTTATTGCAGTCTAGCACAGATACGCAGTATTTT.